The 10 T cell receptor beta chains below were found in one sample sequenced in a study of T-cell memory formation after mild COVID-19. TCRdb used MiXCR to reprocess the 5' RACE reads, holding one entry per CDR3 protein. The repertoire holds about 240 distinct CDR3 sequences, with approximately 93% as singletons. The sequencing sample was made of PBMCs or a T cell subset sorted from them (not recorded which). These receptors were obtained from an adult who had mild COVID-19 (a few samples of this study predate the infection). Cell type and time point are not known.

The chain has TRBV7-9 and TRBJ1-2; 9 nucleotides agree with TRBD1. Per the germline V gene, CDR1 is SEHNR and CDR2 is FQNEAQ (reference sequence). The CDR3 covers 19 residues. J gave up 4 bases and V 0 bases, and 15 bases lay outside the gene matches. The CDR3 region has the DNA TGTGCCAGCAGCTTAGCGCAGGGACAGGGATTAAATCCTAGCTATGGCTACACCTTC. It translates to CASSLAQGQGLNPSYGYTF.

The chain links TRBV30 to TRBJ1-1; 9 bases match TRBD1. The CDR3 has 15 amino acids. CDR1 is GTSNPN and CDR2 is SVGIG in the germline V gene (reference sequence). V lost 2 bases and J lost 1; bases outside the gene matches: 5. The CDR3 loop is CAWSKKGQGNTEAFF. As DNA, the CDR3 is TGTGCCTGGAGTAAAAAGGGACAGGGGAACACTGAAGCTTTCTTT. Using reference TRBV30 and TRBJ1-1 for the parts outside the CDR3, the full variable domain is SQTIHQWPATLVQPVGSPLSLECTVEGTSNPNLYWYRQAAGRGLQLLFYSVGIGQISSEVPQNLSASRPQDRQFILSSKKLLLSDSGFYLCAWSKKGQGNTEAFFGQGTRLTVV.

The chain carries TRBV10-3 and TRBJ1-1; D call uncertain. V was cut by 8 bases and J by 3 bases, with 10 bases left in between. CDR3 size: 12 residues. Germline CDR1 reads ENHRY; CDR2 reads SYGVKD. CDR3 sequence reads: CAIGKADTEAFF. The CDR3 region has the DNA TGTGCCATCGGGAAAGCGGACACTGAAGCTTTCTTT.

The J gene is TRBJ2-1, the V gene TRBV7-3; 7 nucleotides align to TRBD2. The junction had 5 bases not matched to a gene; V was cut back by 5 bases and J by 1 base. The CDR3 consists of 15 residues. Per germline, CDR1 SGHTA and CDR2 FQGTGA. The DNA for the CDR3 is TGTGCCAGCAGCGGAGCTAGCGGTTCCTACAATGAGCAGTTCTTC. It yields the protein CASSGASGSYNEQFF.

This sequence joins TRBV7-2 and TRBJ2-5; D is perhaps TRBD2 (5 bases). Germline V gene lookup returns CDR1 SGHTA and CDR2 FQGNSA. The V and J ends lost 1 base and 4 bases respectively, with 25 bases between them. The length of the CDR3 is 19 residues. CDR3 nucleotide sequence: TGTGCCAGCAGCTTAGACCTCGCCATCGGGGTAGGGTTAGGAGAGACCCAGTACTTC. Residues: CASSLDLAIGVGLGETQYF.

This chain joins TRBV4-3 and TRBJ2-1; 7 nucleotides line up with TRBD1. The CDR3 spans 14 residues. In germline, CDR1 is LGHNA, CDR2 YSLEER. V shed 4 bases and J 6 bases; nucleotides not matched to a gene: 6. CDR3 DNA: TGCGCCAGCAGCCTAACAGGGGCCGGCAATGAGCAGTTCTTC. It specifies CASSLTGAGNEQFF.

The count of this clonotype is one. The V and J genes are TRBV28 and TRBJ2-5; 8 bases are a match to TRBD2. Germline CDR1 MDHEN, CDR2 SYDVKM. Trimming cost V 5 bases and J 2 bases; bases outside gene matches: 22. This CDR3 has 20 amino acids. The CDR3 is CASSPGLKRGLGPAQETQYF. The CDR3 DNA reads TGTGCCAGCAGTCCCGGTTTGAAGCGGGGGCTTGGCCCCGCGCAAGAGACCCAGTACTTC.

The CDR3 loop is CASSTGTSVNEQFF. The DNA for the CDR3 is TGTGCCAGCAGCACCGGGACCAGCGTGAATGAGCAGTTCTTC. V gene TRBV7-2 combines with J gene TRBJ2-1, with D perhaps TRBD1 or TRBD2 (5 bases each). Germline V gene lookup returns CDR1 SGHTA and CDR2 FQGNSA. V was clipped by 5 bases and J by 7 bases, with 15 bases between them. The CDR3 runs to 14 residues.

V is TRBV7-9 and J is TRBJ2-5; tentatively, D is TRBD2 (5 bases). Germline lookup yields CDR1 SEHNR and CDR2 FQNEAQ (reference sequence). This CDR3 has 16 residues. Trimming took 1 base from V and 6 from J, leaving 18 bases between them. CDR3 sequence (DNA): TGTGCCAGCAGCTTAGGATATCGATACGAGGGAAAGACCCAGTACTTC. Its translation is CASSLGYRYEGKTQYF.

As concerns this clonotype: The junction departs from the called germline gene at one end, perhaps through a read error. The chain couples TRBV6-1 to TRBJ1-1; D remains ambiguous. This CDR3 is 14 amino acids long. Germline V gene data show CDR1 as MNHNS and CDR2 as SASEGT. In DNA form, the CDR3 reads TGTGCCAGCAGTGAAGCGAGAAGCCAAGGAAATCTCATCTTT. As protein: CASSEARSQGNLIF.